This TCR beta chain was sequenced during a study of CD4 T cells in relation to SARS-CoV-2 and coronaviruses. Overall study: TCR beta CDR3s were sequenced after 10-day antigen culture of PBMCs. Convalescent patients were fewer than ten males and 4 females; two were Hispanic.

Naive and memory CD4+ T cells were cultured with CEF, then survey-sequenced. The method was immunoSEQ multiplex PCR; TCRdb's version includes in-frame clones alone and lacks a portion of them. The sample contains around 41,000 clones, over 75% of which appear only once. To note about this clone: Its antigen remains unidentified.

The sequence was collected from an adult with COVID-19. Sequenced: naive CD4+ T cells from PBMCs, cultured in vitro. Subset described: naive CD4+ T cells isolated by negative enrichment.

CDR3 DNA: TGCGCCAGCAAGGGCCAAGCGGTACAGCCCCACAGCGAGCAGTACTTC. Its translation is CASKGQAVQPHSEQYF. The V gene is TRBV5-1, the J gene TRBJ2-7, with a tentative D call TRBD2 (5 bases). The CDR3 spans 16 residues. Trimming shortened V by 6 bases and J by 6 bases, and 25 bases separated the two germline ends. Germline CDR1 reads SGHRS; CDR2 reads YFSETQ.